This is a list of T cell receptor beta chains from one sample in a study of blood T cell repertoires in COVID-19. TCRdb keeps only in-frame clones here, not all; method: immunoSEQ multiplex PCR. This sample carries about 480,000 clones, roughly 90% of them seen once, and the ten largest clones take approximately 1.8%. The sample comprised PBMCs or T cells enriched from blood (not recorded which). These receptors all come from a woman aged 40 to 50 who had recovered from COVID-19. Each CDR3 is given with its conserved first and last residue. D genes are given only for firm matches. The size entry is marked missing in some rows and otherwise reads once, few, many or a size class.

>TRBV30|TRBD1|.|TRBJ1-1
CAWGRGTGNTEAFF
TGTGCCTGGGGCAGGGGGACAGGCAACACTGAAGCTTTCTTT
>TRBV7-2|TRBD2|.|TRBJ2-3
CASSRLAGKRYTDTQYF
TGTGCCAGCAGTAGACTAGCGGGGAAACGCTACACAGATACGCAGTATTTT
>TRBV18|TRBD2|.|TRBJ2-7
CASSAPGLRTYEQYF
TGTGCCAGCTCAGCCCCGGGACTAAGAACCTACGAGCAGTACTTC
>TRBV30|.|.|TRBJ2-7
CAWSVVAGPVEQYF
TGTGCCTGGAGTGTGGTTGCGGGGCCGGTCGAGCAGTACTTC
>TRBV6-5|.|many|TRBJ1-3
CASSTTGGNTIYF
TGTGCCAGCAGCACCACTGGTGGAAACACCATATATTTT
>TRBV11-2|TRBD1|.|TRBJ1-1
CASSSVPGTGTILNTEAFF
TGTGCCAGCAGCTCCGTCCCCGGGACAGGGACGATCTTGAACACTGAAGCTTTCTTT
>TRBV7-9|.|.|TRBJ2-4
CASSQQDPKNIQYF
TGTGCCAGCAGCCAACAGGACCCCAAAAACATTCAGTACTTC
>TRBV29-1|.|.|TRBJ2-1
CSVDREWSSYNEQFF
TGCAGCGTTGACAGAGAATGGAGCTCCTACAATGAGCAGTTCTTC
>TRBV7-9|TRBD1|.|TRBJ2-3
CASSPTGGDTDTQYF
TGTGCCAGCAGCCCCACAGGGGGTGACACAGATACGCAGTATTTT
>TRBV7-9|.|.|TRBJ1-5
CASSLTGINQPQHF
TGTGCCAGCAGCTTGACGGGGATCAATCAGCCCCAGCATTTT
>TRBV6-5|.|.|TRBJ2-7
CASGTGVEQYF
TGTGCCAGCGGAACGGGAGTCGAGCAGTACTTC
>TRBV5-1|.|once|TRBJ1-2
CASSALGGGGNLYGYTF
TGCGCCAGCAGCGCCCTGGGGGGGGGCGGAAATCTCTATGGCTACACCTTC
>TRBV7-2|.|.|TRBJ2-7
CASSLAGGPIYEQYF
TGTGCCAGCAGCTTAGCTGGAGGGCCTATCTACGAGCAGTACTTC
>TRBV25-1|TRBD2|few|TRBJ2-7
CASSLSSGIYEQYF
TGTGCCAGCAGTCTTTCTAGCGGGATCTACGAGCAGTACTTC
>TRBV30|.|once|TRBJ1-5
CAWAQENNQPQHF
TGTGCCTGGGCACAGGAGAATAATCAGCCCCAGCATTTT
>TRBV13|.|.|TRBJ1-1
CASSLTRGDTEAFF
TGTGCCAGCAGCTTAACCCGGGGGGACACTGAAGCTTTCTTT
>TRBV27|TRBD1|.|TRBJ1-2
CASSFTPGPGQVYGYTF
TGTGCCAGCAGTTTCACCCCCGGCCCCGGACAGGTTTATGGCTACACCTTC
>TRBV5-4|TRBD2|.|TRBJ2-1
CASSLTSGSYNEQFF
TGTGCCAGCAGCTTGACTAGCGGGAGCTATAATGAGCAGTTCTTC
>TRBV20-1|.|.|TRBJ1-1
CSAPDLSGAFF
TGCAGTGCTCCGGATCTCTCGGGAGCTTTCTTT
>TRBV18|TRBD1|.|TRBJ1-1
CASSPRPIPGTGEEDTEAFF
TGTGCCAGCTCACCACGACCCATCCCCGGGACAGGGGAGGAGGACACTGAAGCTTTCTTT
>TRBV6-5|.|.|TRBJ2-1
CASSYSMGLLQFF
TGTGCCAGCAGTTACTCGATGGGGCTGCTACAGTTCTTC
>TRBV6-5|.|.|TRBJ2-2
CASSFRYPGELFF
TGTGCCAGCAGTTTTCGGTACCCCGGGGAGCTGTTTTTT
>TRBV11-3|TRBD1|once|TRBJ2-7
CASSPRGGGTGGAYEQYF
TGTGCCAGCAGCCCACGGGGTGGAGGGACAGGGGGTGCCTACGAGCAGTACTTC
>TRBV10-3|.|.|TRBJ1-2
CAISGQQWSYGYTF
TGTGCCATCAGTGGACAGCAGTGGAGCTATGGCTACACCTTC
>TRBV5-6|TRBD1|.|TRBJ2-1
CASSSPRDRAGEQFF
TGTGCCAGCAGCTCCCCCCGGGACAGGGCTGGTGAGCAGTTCTTC
>TRBV20-1|.|few|TRBJ1-1
CSASGETVNTEAFF
TGCAGTGCTAGTGGAGAAACAGTAAACACTGAAGCTTTCTTT
>TRBV5-6|TRBD2|once|TRBJ2-1
CASSLGVDFLGLAYNEQFF
TGTGCCAGCAGCTTGGGTGTGGACTTCTTGGGACTAGCGTACAATGAGCAGTTCTTC
>TRBV27|TRBD1|.|TRBJ2-1
CASSTRTGHNEQFF
TGTGCCAGCAGTACCCGGACAGGGCACAATGAGCAGTTCTTC
>TRBV11-2|.|.|TRBJ1-2
CASSLDQWQAPLVGTF
TGTGCCAGCAGCTTAGATCAATGGCAGGCTCCTCTTGTTGGCACCTTC
>TRBV7-9|TRBD1|.|TRBJ2-4
CASSYFRDRGSKNIQYF
TGTGCCAGCAGCTACTTCCGGGACAGGGGATCCAAAAACATTCAGTACTTC
>TRBV4-1|TRBD1|.|TRBJ2-5
CASSQVAGGEKTQYF
TGCGCCAGCAGCCAAGTTGCAGGGGGCGAGAAGACCCAGTACTTC
>TRBV4-2|.|.|TRBJ1-1
CASSQELRYTEAFF
TGTGCCAGCAGCCAAGAATTACGGTACACTGAAGCTTTCTTT
>TRBV7-2|TRBD1|once|TRBJ2-7
CASSLETGGYEQYF
TGTGCCAGCAGCTTAGAGACAGGGGGTTACGAGCAGTACTTC
>TRBV5-1|TRBD1|.|TRBJ1-1
CASSLIPHGTGSTEAFF
TGCGCCAGCAGCTTGATCCCCCACGGGACAGGGAGCACTGAAGCTTTCTTT
>TRBV10-3|.|once|TRBJ2-2
CAIGGGELFF
TGTGCCATCGGAGGCGGGGAGCTGTTTTTT
>TRBV11-2|.|.|TRBJ1-2
CASSLAGFGGYTF
TGTGCCAGCAGCTTGGCAGGGTTTGGTGGCTACACCTTC
>TRBV10-3|.|.|TRBJ2-1
CAIRTTTGPYNEQFF
TGTGCCATCAGGACAACAACAGGCCCCTACAATGAGCAGTTCTTC
>TRBV6-5|TRBD1|.|TRBJ1-4
CASSYGQGFGEKLFF
TGTGCCAGCAGTTACGGACAGGGGTTTGGTGAAAAACTGTTTTTT
>TRBV9|.|.|TRBJ2-3
CASSVATSTDTQYF
TGTGCCAGCAGCGTAGCTACGAGCACAGATACGCAGTATTTT
>TRBV9|TRBD1|.|TRBJ1-1
CASSKTGASNTEAFF
TGTGCCAGCAGCAAAACAGGGGCATCAAACACTGAAGCTTTCTTT
>TRBV6-2/TRBV6-3|TRBD2|.|TRBJ2-3
CASSYTMGLAGKSTDTQYF
TGTGCCAGCAGTTACACCATGGGACTAGCGGGGAAAAGCACAGATACGCAGTATTTT
>TRBV18|.|.|TRBJ1-1
CASSPRGSYTEAFF
TGTGCCAGCTCACCAAGGGGGAGTTACACTGAAGCTTTCTTT
>TRBV7-2|.|.|TRBJ1-4
CASSFGLVEKLFF
TGTGCCAGCAGTTTCGGACTCGTAGAAAAACTGTTTTTT
>TRBV30|.|.|TRBJ2-7
CAWSPDTYEQYF
TGTGCCTGGAGTCCGGACACCTACGAGCAGTACTTC
>TRBV7-2|TRBD1|.|TRBJ2-7
CASSLFGQDPYEQYF
TGTGCCAGCAGCTTATTCGGACAGGACCCCTACGAGCAGTACTTC
>TRBV5-1|TRBD2|.|TRBJ2-7
CASSLGREGQGEQYF
TGCGCCAGCAGCTTGGGGCGGGAGGGCCAAGGCGAGCAGTACTTC
>TRBV19|TRBD1|once|TRBJ1-5
CASSIVDRWKNSNQPQHF
TGTGCCAGTAGTATAGTGGACAGGTGGAAAAATAGCAATCAGCCCCAGCATTTT
>TRBV7-8|.|.|TRBJ1-5
CASKYGGQNQPQHF
TGTGCCAGCAAATACGGGGGGCAAAATCAGCCCCAGCATTTT
>TRBV15|.|once|TRBJ2-1
CATSRDYEPTKSEQFF
TGTGCCACCAGCAGAGACTACGAGCCAACTAAGAGTGAGCAGTTCTTC
>TRBV30|TRBD1|.|TRBJ1-3
CAWSPGGSPGNTIYF
TGTGCCTGGAGTCCAGGGGGGTCACCCGGAAACACCATATATTTT
>TRBV3-1/TRBV3-2|.|once|TRBJ2-2
CASSHSSTGELFF
TGTGCCAGCAGCCATTCGAGTACCGGGGAGCTGTTTTTT
>TRBV14|.|.|TRBJ2-7
CASSQGLFYYEQYF
TGTGCCAGCAGCCAAGGGCTTTTTTACTACGAGCAGTACTTC
>TRBV6-5|.|.|TRBJ1-2
CASSHTSDGYTF
TGTGCCAGCAGTCATACTTCGGATGGCTACACCTTC
>TRBV18|TRBD1|.|TRBJ1-4
CASSPQGGDEKLFF
TGTGCCAGCTCACCTCAGGGGGGCGATGAAAAACTGTTTTTT
>TRBV27|.|.|TRBJ1-2
CASSLSAGAYGYGYTF
TGTGCCAGCAGTTTATCGGCGGGGGCTTATGGCTATGGCTACACCTTC
>TRBV19|.|.|TRBJ1-3
CASSMSRYSGNTIYF
TGTGCCAGTAGTATGTCCCGTTACTCTGGAAACACCATATATTTT